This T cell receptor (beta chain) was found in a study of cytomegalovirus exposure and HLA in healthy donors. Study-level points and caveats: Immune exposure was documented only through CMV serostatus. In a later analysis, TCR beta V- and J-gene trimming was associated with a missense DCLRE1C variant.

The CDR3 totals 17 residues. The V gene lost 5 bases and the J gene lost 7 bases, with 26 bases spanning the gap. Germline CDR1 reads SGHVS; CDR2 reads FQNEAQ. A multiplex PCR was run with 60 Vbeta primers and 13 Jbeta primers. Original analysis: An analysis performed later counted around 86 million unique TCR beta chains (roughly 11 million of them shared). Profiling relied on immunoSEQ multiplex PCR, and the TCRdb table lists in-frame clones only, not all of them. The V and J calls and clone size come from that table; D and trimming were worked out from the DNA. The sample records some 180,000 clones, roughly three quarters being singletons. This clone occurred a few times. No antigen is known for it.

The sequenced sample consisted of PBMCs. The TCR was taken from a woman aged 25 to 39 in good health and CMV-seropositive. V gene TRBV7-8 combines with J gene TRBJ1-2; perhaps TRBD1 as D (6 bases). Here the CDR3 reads CASSPRSPAGDRGGYTF. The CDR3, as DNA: TGTGCCAGCAGCCCCCGTTCCCCTGCAGGGGATCGGGGTGGCTACACCTTC.